This is a list of T cell receptor beta chains from one sample in a study of beta chain features in type 1 diabetes. The repertoire was sequenced with immunoSEQ multiplex PCR; TCRdb's copy has only in-frame clones and lacks some. The sample lists a few hundred thousand clones; 24% were seen once. Sequencing was performed on naive CD4+ T cells from blood. The receptors derive from a woman aged 25 to 39 with type 1 diabetes. Both conserved end residues are part of each CDR3. D genes are given only for firm matches. Expanded clones get a size class; other rows say once, few or many, or leave the size out.

length	V	J	D	size	DNA	CDR3
13	TRBV11-2	TRBJ2-3	NA	NA	TGTGCCAGCAGCTCCCTTCGGACAGATACGCAGTATTTT	CASSSLRTDTQYF
16	TRBV29-1	TRBJ2-3	TRBD2	few	TGCAGCGTTGCGGGAGGACTAGCGGGAGATACAGATACGCAGTATTTT	CSVAGGLAGDTDTQYF
15	TRBV7-2	TRBJ2-7	NA	NA	TGTGCCAGCAGCTTAGTTGAGCTAGCAATCCACGAGCAGTACTTC	CASSLVELAIHEQYF
15	TRBV4-1	TRBJ1-2	NA	once	TGCGCCAGCAGCCAAGATCGGACAGAGTACTATGGCTACACCTTC	CASSQDRTEYYGYTF
13	TRBV30	TRBJ1-5	TRBD1	NA	TGTGCCTGGAGTCGGGACAGGGCCCAACCCCAGCATTTT	CAWSRDRAQPQHF
12	TRBV5-6	TRBJ2-7	NA	NA	TGTGCCAGCAGCGTGGACTACTACGAGCAGTACTTC	CASSVDYYEQYF
13	TRBV29-1	TRBJ2-1	NA	NA	TGCAGCGTTGTTGAACGGACTGCGGGTGAGCAGTTCTTC	CSVVERTAGEQFF
14	TRBV19	TRBJ2-5	NA	few	TGTGCCAGTAGTAGGGCACCGGATCCCGAGACCCAGTACTTC	CASSRAPDPETQYF
13	TRBV29-1	TRBJ1-5	NA	few	TGCAGCGTTTGGACAGCACTGGGCCAGCCCCAGCATTTT	CSVWTALGQPQHF
16	TRBV18	TRBJ1-2	NA	few	TGTGCCAGCTCACCACCGGGGCAGTGGTCTAACTATGGCTACACCTTC	CASSPPGQWSNYGYTF
11	TRBV29-1	TRBJ1-1	NA	few	TGCAGCGTTGTATGGGGCCCTGAAGCTTTCTTT	CSVVWGPEAFF
18	TRBV4-1	TRBJ2-2	NA	few	TGCGCCAGCAGCCAAGATAGAGGCAGCTACGAGAACACCGGGGAGCTGTTTTTT	CASSQDRGSYENTGELFF
17	TRBV7-9	TRBJ1-1	NA	few	TGTGCCAGCAGCTTAGGTTCGGCAGGACTAATGAACACTGAAGCTTTCTTT	CASSLGSAGLMNTEAFF
15	TRBV2	TRBJ2-5	NA	few	TGTGCCAGCAGTGAAGCGCGGTCACTACAAGAGACCCAGTACTTC	CASSEARSLQETQYF
15	TRBV18	TRBJ1-5	NA	NA	TGTGCCAGCTCACTCGGTGTCAGGGGAATTCAGCCCCAGCATTTT	CASSLGVRGIQPQHF
14	TRBV5-1	TRBJ1-1	TRBD1	NA	TGCGCCAGCAGCCCAGACAGGGCGAACACTGAAGCTTTCTTT	CASSPDRANTEAFF
13	TRBV2	TRBJ2-2	NA	few	TGTGCCAGCAGTGTCAGTTGGACCGGGGAGCTGTTTTTT	CASSVSWTGELFF
16	TRBV11-2	TRBJ2-6	TRBD2	few	TGTGCCAGCAGCTTTGTGGGGAGGGGTGGGGCCAACGTCCTGACTTTC	CASSFVGRGGANVLTF